This record covers a single T cell receptor beta chain. Its antigen target is currently unknown. Per-base qualities were not stored, and no clone one base away is much larger. Participants in the prospective study were enrolled through a virtual design, were aged roughly 18 to 95 years, and lived in approximately 25 United States geographic areas. To assign participants to cohorts, the prospective study relied on clinical history that participants themselves reported in a screening survey and a study questionnaire. ImmuneRACE Cohort 3 recovered participants were defined by two consecutive negative NP/OP PCR tests, healthcare professional clearance, or symptom resolution. Mobile phlebotomists in the prospective study collected whole blood, serum and a nasopharyngeal or oropharyngeal swab from every participant. Prospective study participants could optionally give additional blood draws and questionnaires over a roughly two-month period. Before DNA extraction, prospective study blood samples were shipped either frozen or at room temperature.

The sample is drawn from a study of blood T cell repertoires in COVID-19 (TCRdb year 2020). For context, the study as a whole: Samples from collaborators originated in the United States, Italy and Spain and spanned both the acute and convalescent phases of COVID-19. The samples were drawn from the first 160 participants of the ongoing ImmuneRACE study and from roughly 1,300 subjects provided by 6 global collaborators. The prospective study material was composed of cDNA or gDNA derived from T cells, B-cell-depleted T cells, or PBMCs. Where available, HLA class I and class II types were obtained from metadata supplied by the sample provider rather than from assay-based typing. The repertoires were released in a freely available public database intended as a resource for research on the immune response to SARS-CoV-2. The sample metadata nearly always contained a de-identified subject ID, COVID-19 status, age in years and sex. The dataset comprised deeply sampled blood TCRbeta repertoires from subjects exposed to, actively infected with, or recovered from COVID-19. Overall study results and their limits: The amount of clinical and demographic metadata varied by source and participant and was provided uncurated.

The immunoSEQ Assay, a bias-controlled multiplex PCR, was used to amplify TCRbeta CDR3 regions from genomic DNA. In the paper's pipeline: The number of nucleated cells in each sample was estimated from the amplification of reference gene primers within the assay. Sequence reads were collapsed and filtered to measure the absolute abundance of every unique TCRbeta CDR3 rearrangement. Productive Simpson clonality was computed per sample as the square root of Simpson's diversity index over productive rearrangements. The table was pulled from immuneACCESS by TCRdb, which kept in-frame rearrangements only. Such tables lose some clones; where checked, under half of the loss comes from unresolved V genes, and the rest has no known cause. That table gives V, J and clone size, and the DNA gave D and trimming. The sample table lists 150,000 or so clones, nearly 80% of them with a count of one. 2.5% to 3% of the sample goes to the ten largest clones.

According to the germline V gene, CDR1 reads SGHRS and CDR2 reads YFSETQ. The CDR3 contains 15 residues, cysteine and phenylalanine counted. CDR3 DNA only is kept here, 45 bases in frame from base 1. Trimming takes 4 bases off V and 0 bases off J; junction bases not matched to a gene: 4. This receptor was obtained from a woman between 45 and 65 years old who had recovered from COVID-19. Here the chain combines TRBV5-1 and TRBJ2-3; 8 middle bases align to TRBD1. Sequenced material: PBMCs or T cells enriched from blood (not recorded which). This receptor carries the CDR3 CASSRTGSSTDTQYF. Read as DNA, the sequence is TGCGCCAGCAGCAGGACAGGGTCTAGCACAGATACGCAGTATTTT.